The 3 T cell receptor beta chains given below trace back to one sample, sequenced in a study of CD8 T cells in Susac syndrome. Reverse transcription of roughly 0.45 to 1 ug RNA was performed with random hexamers. From the immunoSEQ multiplex PCR reads, TCRdb called clonotypes with MiXCR, one entry per CDR3 protein. The sample has a few hundred thousand distinct CDR3 sequences; about 90% are singletons. Sequencing used CD4+ T cells from PBMCs. The source is a human donor with multiple sclerosis.

This sequence joins TRBV3-1 and TRBJ2-5, with a tentative D call TRBD2 (6 bases). The CDR3 extends over 12 amino acids. V shed 4 bases and J shed 6 bases, with 9 bases lying between them. Germline V CDR1 and CDR2: LGHDT, YNNKEL (reference sequence). CDR3 nucleotides: TGTGCCAGCAGCCCGGGGAGGAAGACCCAGTACTTC. Translating it yields CASSPGRKTQYF.

The rearrangement links TRBV3-1 to TRBJ1-3; a possible D gene is TRBD1 (5 bases). This CDR3 has 18 residues. Germline V lookup: CDR1 LGHDT, CDR2 YNNKEL (reference sequence). V lost 3 bases and J lost 1, with 19 bases in between. The DNA for the CDR3 is TGTGCCAGCAGCCAGGGGACTGGGGTTAGTTGGTCTGGAAACACCATATATTTT. Its translation is CASSQGTGVSWSGNTIYF.

The chain carries TRBV2 and TRBJ1-1; 7 bases are a match to TRBD1. Trimming cost V 7 bases and J 7 bases; bases outside gene matches: 9. In germline, CDR1 is SNHLY, CDR2 FYNNEI. The CDR3 spans 13 residues. This CDR3 is CASKAGGADEAFF. CDR3 in DNA: TGTGCCAGCAAGGCAGGGGGTGCGGATGAAGCTTTCTTT.